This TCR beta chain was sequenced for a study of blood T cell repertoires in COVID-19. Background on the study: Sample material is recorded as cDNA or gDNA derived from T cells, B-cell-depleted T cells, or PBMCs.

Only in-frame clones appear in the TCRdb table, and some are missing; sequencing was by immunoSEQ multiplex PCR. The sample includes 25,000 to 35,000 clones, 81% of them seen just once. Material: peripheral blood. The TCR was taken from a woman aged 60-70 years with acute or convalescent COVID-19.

CDR3 amino acids: CASSDQQQPQHF. The CDR3, as DNA: TGCGCCAGCAGTGACCAACAGCAGCCCCAGCATTTT. The rearrangement uses TRBV10-1 and TRBJ1-5; D gene ambiguous. Looked up from germline, CDR1 is WNHNN and CDR2 is SYGVQD (reference sequence). CDR3 length: 12 residues. Deletions cut 3 bases from V and 7 bases from J, with 7 bases between.